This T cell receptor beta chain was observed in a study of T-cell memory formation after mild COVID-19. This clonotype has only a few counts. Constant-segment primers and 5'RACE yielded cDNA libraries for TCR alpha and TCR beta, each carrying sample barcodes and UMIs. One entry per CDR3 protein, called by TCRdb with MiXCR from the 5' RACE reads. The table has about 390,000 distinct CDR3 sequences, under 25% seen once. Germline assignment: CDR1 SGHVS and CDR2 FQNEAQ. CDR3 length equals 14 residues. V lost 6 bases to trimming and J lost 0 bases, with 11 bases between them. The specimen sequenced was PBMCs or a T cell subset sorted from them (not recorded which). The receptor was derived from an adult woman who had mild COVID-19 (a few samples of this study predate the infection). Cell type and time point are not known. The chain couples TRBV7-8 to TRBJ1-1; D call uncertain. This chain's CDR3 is CASRHQTVNTEAFF. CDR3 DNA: TGTGCCAGCAGGCATCAGACGGTGAACACTGAAGCTTTCTTT.